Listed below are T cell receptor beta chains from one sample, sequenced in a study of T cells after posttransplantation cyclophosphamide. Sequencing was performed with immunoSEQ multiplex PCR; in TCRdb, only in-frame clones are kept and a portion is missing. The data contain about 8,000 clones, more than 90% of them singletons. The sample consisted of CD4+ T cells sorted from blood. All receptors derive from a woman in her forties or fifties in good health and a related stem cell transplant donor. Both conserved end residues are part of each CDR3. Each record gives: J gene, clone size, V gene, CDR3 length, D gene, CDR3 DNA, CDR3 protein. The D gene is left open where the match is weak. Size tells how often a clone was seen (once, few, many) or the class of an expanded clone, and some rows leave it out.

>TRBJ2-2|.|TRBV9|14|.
TGTGCCAGCACTTTCACAGGGAACACCGGGGAGCTGTTTTTT
CASTFTGNTGELFF
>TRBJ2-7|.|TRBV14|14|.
TGTGCCAGCAGCCTAGACACTAACTCCTACGAGCAGTACTTC
CASSLDTNSYEQYF
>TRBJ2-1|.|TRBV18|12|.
TGTGCCAGCTCACCCACAAGTGATGAGCAGTTCTTC
CASSPTSDEQFF
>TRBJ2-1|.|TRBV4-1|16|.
TGCGCCAGCAGCCCCTCACAGGGGAGGTCCTACAATGAGCAGTTCTTC
CASSPSQGRSYNEQFF
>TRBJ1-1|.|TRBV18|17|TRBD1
TGTGCCAGCTCACCCTTAAAGGGACAGCTCGTGAACACTGAAGCTTTCTTT
CASSPLKGQLVNTEAFF
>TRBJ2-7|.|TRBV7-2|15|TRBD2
TGTGCCAGCAGCTTAGCATCGGGGGGGTACGACGAGCAGTACTTC
CASSLASGGYDEQYF
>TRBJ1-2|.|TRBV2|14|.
TGTGCCAGCAGTGATGGGGCTGGTGGGTATGGCTACACCTTC
CASSDGAGGYGYTF
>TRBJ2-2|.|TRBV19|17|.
TGTGCCAGTAGTATAGAGGTCGGGAATAGAGAAGCCGGGGAGCTGTTTTTT
CASSIEVGNREAGELFF
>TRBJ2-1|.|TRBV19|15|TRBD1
TGTGCCAGTAGTGCAACAGGGGTTTCCTACAATGAGCAGTTCTTC
CASSATGVSYNEQFF
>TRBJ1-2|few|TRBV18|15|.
TGTGCCAGCTCAACGATGACAGTCGCGAACTATGGCTACACCTTC
CASSTMTVANYGYTF
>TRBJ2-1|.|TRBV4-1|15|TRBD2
TGCGCCAGCAGCCAATCTACTAGCGGGTACAATGAGCAGTTCTTC
CASSQSTSGYNEQFF
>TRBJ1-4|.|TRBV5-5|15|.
TGTGCCAGCAGCTCCTCAACAGGGTCGCGTGAAAAACTGTTTTTT
CASSSSTGSREKLFF
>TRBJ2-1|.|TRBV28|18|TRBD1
TGTGCCAGCAGAACCGGGACAGGGGGCCCCCCTTCCTACAATGAGCAGTTCTTC
CASRTGTGGPPSYNEQFF
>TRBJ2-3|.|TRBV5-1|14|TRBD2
TGCGCCAGCAGCCTGCGGGGGGGCCTTGATACGCAGTATTTT
CASSLRGGLDTQYF
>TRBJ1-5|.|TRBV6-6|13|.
TGTGCCAGCAGCTATACAGGGAAGCAGCCCCAGCATTTT
CASSYTGKQPQHF
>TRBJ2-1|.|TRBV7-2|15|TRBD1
TGTGCCAGCAGCTTAGGGACAGGGTCTTACAATGAGCAGTTCTTC
CASSLGTGSYNEQFF
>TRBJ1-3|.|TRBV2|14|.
TGTGCCAGCAGTGAAGGGCCCACTGGAAACACCATATATTTT
CASSEGPTGNTIYF
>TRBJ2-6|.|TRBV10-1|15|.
TGCGCCAGCAGTGAGGGGGAGCTCGGGGCCAACGTCCTGACTTTC
CASSEGELGANVLTF
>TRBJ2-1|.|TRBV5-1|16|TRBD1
TGCGCCAGCAGCTTGGCCACGGGACAGGGAAACAATGAGCAGTTCTTC
CASSLATGQGNNEQFF
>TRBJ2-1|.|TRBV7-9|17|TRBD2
TGTGCCAGCAGCTTAGGGGGACTAGCGGGAACCTACAATGAGCAGTTCTTC
CASSLGGLAGTYNEQFF
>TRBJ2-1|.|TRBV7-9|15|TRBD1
TGTGCCAGCAGTTCCGGGACAGGGAGTGACAATGAGCAGTTCTTC
CASSSGTGSDNEQFF
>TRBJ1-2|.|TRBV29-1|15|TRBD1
TGCAGCGCCGAAACCCTCGGGACAGTTAACTATGGCTACACCTTC
CSAETLGTVNYGYTF
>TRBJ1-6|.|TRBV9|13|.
TGTGCCAGCAACGACAGAGAGGAATCACCCCTCCACTTT
CASNDREESPLHF
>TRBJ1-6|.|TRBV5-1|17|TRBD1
TGCGCCAGCAGCACATCATCCGGGACAGGGGGCGATTCACCCCTCCACTTT
CASSTSSGTGGDSPLHF
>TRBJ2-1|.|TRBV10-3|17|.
TGTGCCATCAGCCCCCAGGGGAGGGCTTCTGTATACAATGAGCAGTTCTTC
CAISPQGRASVYNEQFF
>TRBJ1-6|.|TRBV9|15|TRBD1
TGTGCCAGCAGCTTGGGGGGGACAGGGGACTCACCCCTCCACTTT
CASSLGGTGDSPLHF
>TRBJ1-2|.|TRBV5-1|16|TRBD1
TGCGCCAGCAGCTTGGGTGGGACAGGGGGCTCGGATGGCTACACCTTC
CASSLGGTGGSDGYTF
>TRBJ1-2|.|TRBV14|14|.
TGTGCCAGCAGCCAAGATCTGGGGAGCTATGGCTACACCTTC
CASSQDLGSYGYTF
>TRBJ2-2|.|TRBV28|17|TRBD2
TGTGCCAGTACCGAGGGACTAGCGGGACGTTCGACCGGGGAGCTGTTTTTT
CASTEGLAGRSTGELFF
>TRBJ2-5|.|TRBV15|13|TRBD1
TGTGCCACCAGCAGGCAGGGGGAGGAGACCCAGTACTTC
CATSRQGEETQYF
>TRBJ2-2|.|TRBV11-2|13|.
TGTGCCAGCAGCTCCGGACAGCTTGGGGAGCTGTTTTTT
CASSSGQLGELFF
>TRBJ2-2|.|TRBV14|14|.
TGTGCCAGCAGCCAATTAACGGGGACCGGGGAGCTGTTTTTT
CASSQLTGTGELFF
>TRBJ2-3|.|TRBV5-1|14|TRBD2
TGCGCCAGCAGCTTAGGGACTAGCGGAGATACGCAGTATTTT
CASSLGTSGDTQYF
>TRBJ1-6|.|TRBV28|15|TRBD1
TGTGCCAGCTGGGGAAGACAGGGGGCTGGTTCACCCCTCCACTTT
CASWGRQGAGSPLHF
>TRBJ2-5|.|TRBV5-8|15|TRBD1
TGTGCCAGCAGCTTGGAGGGACAGGGAGGAGAGACCCAGTACTTC
CASSLEGQGGETQYF
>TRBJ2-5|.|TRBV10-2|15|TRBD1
TGCGCCAGCAGTGTTGACAGGGAACGTCGAGAGACCCAGTACTTC
CASSVDRERRETQYF
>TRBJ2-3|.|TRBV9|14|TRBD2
TGTGCCAGCAGCGTCCTAGCGGGGGGAGATACGCAGTATTTT
CASSVLAGGDTQYF
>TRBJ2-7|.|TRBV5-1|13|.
TGCGCCAGCAGCTTGTTACAGACCTACGAGCAGTACTTC
CASSLLQTYEQYF
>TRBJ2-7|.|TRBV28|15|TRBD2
TGTGCCAGCAGTTTACCTTTACTAGCGGGAGACGAGCAGTACTTC
CASSLPLLAGDEQYF
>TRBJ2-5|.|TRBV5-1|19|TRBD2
TGCGCCAGCAGCTTTCCTAGACAGGGCTGGGCTAGCGGGGAAGAGACCCAGTACTTC
CASSFPRQGWASGEETQYF
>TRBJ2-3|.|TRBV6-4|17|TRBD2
TGTGCCAGCAGTGCCCCCCTTAGCGGGAGTATAACAGATACGCAGTATTTT
CASSAPLSGSITDTQYF
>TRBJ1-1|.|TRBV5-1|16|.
TGCGCCAGCAGCCTATCCCAGCGGGAGGCGAACACTGAAGCTTTCTTT
CASSLSQREANTEAFF